This T cell receptor (beta chain) was identified during a study of blood T cell repertoires in COVID-19. Study-level background: Acute and convalescent COVID-19 samples came from the United States, Italy and Spain. Sources were T cells, B-cell-depleted T cells, or PBMCs; the material itself was cDNA or gDNA.

This CDR3 has 15 residues. Germline loops: CDR1 KGHDR, CDR2 SFDVKD. V was clipped by 9 bases and J by 1 base; unmatched bases: 3. Per the original methods: By means of reference gene primer amplification, nucleated cell counts were estimated. The assay was immunoSEQ multiplex PCR, and TCRdb's table has in-frame clones only and misses some. That table is the source of V, J and clone size, and D and trimming were worked out from the DNA. The repertoire holds approximately 52,000 clones, about 90% seen once, with 3% to 3.5% in the top ten. This clone was recorded a few times. The sample comprised peripheral blood. This clonotype originated in a human donor in a cohort sampled during active COVID-19. The V call is TRBV24-1, the J call TRBJ2-2; 11 bases line up with TRBD2. The chain's CDR3 is CATAGTSGNTGELFF. The CDR3 DNA is TGTGCCACCGCCGGGACTAGCGGGAACACCGGGGAGCTGTTTTTT.